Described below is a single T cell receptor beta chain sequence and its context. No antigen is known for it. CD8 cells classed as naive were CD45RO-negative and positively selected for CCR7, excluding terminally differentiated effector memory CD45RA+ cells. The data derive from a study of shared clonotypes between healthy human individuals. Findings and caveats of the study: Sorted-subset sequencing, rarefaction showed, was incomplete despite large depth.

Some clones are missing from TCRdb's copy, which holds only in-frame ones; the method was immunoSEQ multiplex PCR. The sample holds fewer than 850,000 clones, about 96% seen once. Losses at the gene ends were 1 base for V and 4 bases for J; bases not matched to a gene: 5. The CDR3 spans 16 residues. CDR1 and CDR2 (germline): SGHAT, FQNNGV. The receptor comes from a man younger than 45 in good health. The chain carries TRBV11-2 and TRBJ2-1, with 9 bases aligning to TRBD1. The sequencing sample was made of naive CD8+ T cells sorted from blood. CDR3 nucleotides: TGTGCCAGCAGCTTAGGCCCCGGGACAGGGTACAATGAGCAGTTCTTC. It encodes CASSLGPGTGYNEQFF. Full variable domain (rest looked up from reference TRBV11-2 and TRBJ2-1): EAGVAQSPRYKIIEKRQSVAFWCNPISGHATLYWYQQILGQGPKLLIQFQNNGVVDDSQLPKDRFSAERLKGVDSTLKIQPAKLEDSAVYLCASSLGPGTGYNEQFFGPGTRLTVL.